The 8 T cell receptor beta chains below come from one sample, sequenced in a study of Graves' ophthalmopathy and Graves' hyperthyroidism (dated by TCRdb to the late 2010s). The listed sequencing device is Illumina HiSeq 2000. TCR beta CDR3 regions were amplified from RNA transcripts for repertoire sequencing. The first round of RT-PCR was done with HTBI primers and the Qiagen OneStep RT-PCR kit, and was followed by a second round of multiplex PCR, then size selection and purification. TCRdb reanalyzed the raw reads on its own, using fastp at Q25 for trimming and MiXCR for clone calling, and kept in-frame beta chains. A single entry per CDR3 protein holds the most common genes and DNA from its merged rows. The sample table contains over a million distinct CDR3 sequences; only one count was recorded for about 38% of them. The ten largest clones capture over 8.5% of the sample. The sequencing sample was made of peripheral blood or thyroid tissue (not recorded which). These receptors were taken from an adult man with Graves' hyperthyroidism.

V and J are TRBV7-8 and TRBJ2-7, with 8 bases fitting TRBD1. This CDR3 is 13 amino acids long. The V and J ends lost 6 bases and 5 bases, in that order; junction bases with no gene match: 6. Looked up from germline, CDR1 is SGHVS and CDR2 is FQNEAQ. The CDR3 protein is CASSSDRVNEQYF. In DNA, the CDR3 is TGTGCCAGCAGTTCGGACAGGGTCAACGAGCAGTACTTC.

The V call is TRBV20-1, the J call TRBJ1-2, with TRBD1 matching over 7 bases. The junction had 13 bases not matched to a gene; V was cut back by 8 bases and J by 4 bases. The CDR3 loop spans 14 amino acids. Germline lookup yields CDR1 DFQATT and CDR2 SNEGSKA (reference sequence). The CDR3, as DNA: TGCAGTTTATTAGTCCAGGGGGGACGCTATGGCTACACCTTC. It specifies CSLLVQGGRYGYTF.

This clonotype was recorded at least ten times. The chain recombines TRBV10-3 with TRBJ2-5; TRBD1 aligns across 11 bases. The CDR3 spans 14 residues. Per germline, CDR1 ENHRY and CDR2 SYGVKD. The V gene end was trimmed by 6 bases and the J gene end by 1 base; junction bases not matched to a gene: 1. CDR3 loop: CAIRDRGLQETQYF. The CDR3 DNA reads as TGTGCCATCAGGGACAGGGGGCTCCAAGAGACCCAGTACTTC.

The table lists this clonotype with many counts. This sequence joins TRBV4-1 and TRBJ1-5; no clear D. The CDR3 spans 13 residues. CDR1 MGHRA and CDR2 YSYEKL come from the germline V gene. The V end was cut by 1 base, the J end by 5 bases, with 6 bases between. CDR3 sequence: CASSQGNYQPQHF. CDR3 coding DNA: TGCGCCAGCAGCCAAGGCAACTATCAGCCCCAGCATTTT.

The chain combines TRBV5-1 with TRBJ2-5, with 8 positions matching TRBD1. CDR1 and CDR2 (germline): SGHRS, YFSETQ. The junction had 6 bases not matched to a gene; V was cut back by 6 bases and J by 5 bases. This CDR3 contains 13 residues. CDR3: CASTGTGLETQYF. Written as DNA, the CDR3 is TGCGCCAGCACCGGGACAGGTTTGGAGACCCAGTACTTC.

There are many counts of this clonotype. The chain uses TRBV2 and TRBJ1-6, with a possible D match to TRBD1 (6 bases). With 4 bases removed from V and 8 bases from J, the gap between germline ends came to 12 bases. The CDR3 has 14 amino acids. Per the germline V gene, CDR1 is SNHLY and CDR2 is FYNNEI. The CDR3 loop reads CASSGVRGDSPLHF. CDR3 in DNA: TGTGCCAGCAGTGGAGTCAGGGGCGATTCACCCCTCCACTTT.

CDR3 protein: CASSPGLAGGRNTGELFF. The CDR3 DNA follows: TGTGCCAGCAGCCCGGGACTAGCGGGGGGGAGGAACACCGGGGAGCTGTTTTTT. The chain uses TRBV7-2 and TRBJ2-2; 16 bases match TRBD2. Unmatched junction bases numbered 4, after V lost 5 bases and J lost 1 base. Germline-derived CDR1 and CDR2 are SGHTA and FQGNSA. CDR3 length equals 18 residues.

This clonotype was seen more than once but under ten times. The rearrangement uses TRBV12-3 or TRBV12-4 and TRBJ1-2; D not resolved. V was pared by 6 bases and J by 0 bases, with 11 bases between. CDR3 size: 14 residues. The CDR3 reads CASSPGHSNYGYTF. CDR3 coding DNA: TGTGCCAGCAGCCCGGGCCATTCTAACTATGGCTACACCTTC.